This T cell receptor beta chain was retrieved from a study of cytomegalovirus exposure and HLA in healthy donors (dated by TCRdb to the late 2010s). Describing the broader study: An earlier analysis of approximately 640 of the donors reported 250 to 350 Gb of sequence data and roughly 110 million unique TCR beta sequences from 150 million to 200 million T cells. About 280 gigabases of sequencing data and around 85 million unique TCR sequences made up an early release that covered fewer than 650 HLA-typed donors. Among the roughly 400 genotyped donors, approximately 77% belonged to the genetic ancestry cluster associated with self-reported Caucasian donors. The study aimed to test whether cataloging public T cell receptors could reveal signatures of past pathogen exposure. The T cell repertoires of some 700 subjects were profiled by immunosequencing and related to cytomegalovirus serostatus. A separate validation cohort of roughly 130 different subjects was used in addition to the roughly 640-subject first cohort. To predict cytomegalovirus infection status, the study combined high-throughput TCR immunosequencing, statistical association of individual TCRs with disease status, and machine learning. To study patterns of TCR occurrence, a later analysis re-analyzed previously published TCR beta repertoires from more than 550 donors and added high-resolution HLA genotyping. Rather than using new phenotypic data, the later analysis identified candidate immune exposures from TCR beta sequences and from how often those sequences occurred across donors. An earlier analysis of roughly 580 of the donors used high-throughput TCR beta sequencing to judge whether each TCR beta V gene segment behaved as functional or pseudogenic. Alongside the repertoire data, information on donor age, sex, ethnicity and CMV serostatus was compiled. Genome-wide SNP genotypes for about three fifths of the roughly 700 donors were used in a later genetic analysis, which treated that subset as a discovery cohort. Every repertoire in the discovery cohort had been generated on one and the same sequencing platform. HLA typing covered class I and class II loci at four-digit resolution. The number of typed donors differed by locus: about 620-640 for A, B, C, DRB1 and DQB1; 522 for DQA1; around 580 for DPA1; and around 490 for DPB1. Four or five DR-DQ haplotypes were handled as single units for association and clustering because linkage in the cohort was strong. Among over 350 genotyped donors of the cohort, an average of approximately 240,000 unique TCR beta nucleotide sequences were sequenced per donor, around a sixth of them non-productive.

The investigation overall reported the following: The presence/absence analyses assumed that sequencing depth was roughly uniform across donors, and that assumption may not be true. Over 15 rarely observed V segments, including chromosome 9 orphons, were excluded from the earlier analysis of almost 600 of the donors because counts were too low. A further reported finding was that TCR beta sequences accurately predicted the HLA-A and HLA-B alleles for most subjects in the first cohort. Most TCR sequences were seen in very few donors, while some public TCRs were found in many individuals. The authors suggested that the approach could potentially be extended to other disease states and immunological phenotypes. In a later analysis, TCR association rates were found to vary across HLA loci, with the most associated TCRs seen for DRB1 alleles and the fewest for HLA-C alleles. The study listed around 160 TCR beta chains as associated with cytomegalovirus. In a later analysis, several top co-occurrence clusters were reported to appear linked to parvovirus B19, influenza, CMV and Epstein-Barr virus. In an earlier analysis of fewer than 700 of the donors, most TCR beta V segments appeared in productive rearrangements about 90% or about 30% of the time, broadly matching IMGT annotations. Linkage disequilibrium might explain the correlated functional status among segregating V segments, but an unknown experimental factor could not be ruled out. In this cohort, only TCR beta chains were sequenced, and detectable features were limited by the absence of alpha or paired-chain data. Because HLA typing was unavailable for some donors at each locus, only the typed subset was used in association tests. In a later analysis, HLA-associated TCR beta chains showed more clonal expansion and lower generation probabilities than non-associated chains that were equally common. When HLA alleles, especially DR and DQ, strongly co-occurred, attributing TCR associations to individual alleles was difficult. A later genetic analysis reported fewer N-insertions in productive TCRs among donors in an Asian-associated ancestry cluster than the roughly 650-donor mean. At a false discovery rate of 0.05, a later analysis linked about 17,000 TCR beta sequences to specific HLA alleles. V-gene and J-gene trimming of TCR beta chains was associated with a missense DCLRE1C variant in a later genetic analysis, and the association was replicated in an independent cohort. In vitro tests confirmed that a few of the cytomegalovirus-associated TCR beta chains recognize cytomegalovirus antigens. In both the original and validation cohorts, the classifier was reported to diagnose cytomegalovirus status with high specificity and sensitivity. According to a later analysis, most CMV-associated TCR beta chains appeared to be HLA-restricted, and the HLA associations seemed to be driven largely by CMV exposure. The sequencing pipeline was judged likely to have produced a cluster of highly shared sequence variants as a technical artifact. For the cohort, immune exposure information was limited to CMV serostatus.

The cohort consisted of 600 to 750 healthy bone marrow donors. At the time of sampling, every cohort member was nominally healthy, though immune exposures that went unrecorded were likely present. The donor was CMV seropositive and was included in the group of about 290 seropositive cohort members. Each donor provided a peripheral blood sample, and peripheral blood mononuclear cells were used for TCR beta sequencing. Genomic DNA extraction from the blood cell samples was performed with the Qiagen DNeasy Blood Extraction Kit. Library preparation was by the immunoSEQ multiplex PCR assay. A mixture of 60 forward primers for TCR Vbeta segments and 13 reverse primers for TCR Jbeta segments was used in the multiplex PCR. Amplification of the CDR3 region of rearranged TCR beta genes was performed with a multiplex PCR assay on genomic DNA. The Illumina HiSeq System was used to sequence the amplified TCR beta libraries as 87-base-pair reads. In the paper's pipeline: A later analysis tallied around 87 million unique TCR beta chains across the 660 or so repertoires, and about 12 million of those chains were shared by two or more donors. A nearest-neighbor algorithm error-corrected the raw reads and collapsed the reads into unique sequences, merging closely related sequences to remove PCR and sequencing errors. Alignment of CDR3 sequences to IMGT reference sequences was used to assign V, D and J gene segments. For a sequence to be retained, a match of at least six nucleotides to both a V gene segment and a J gene segment was required. A rearrangement counted as productive if the CDR3 had no stop codons and remained in frame with V and J, and every other rearrangement counted as non-productive. CDR3 was defined by IMGT convention, running from the second conserved V-encoded cysteine to the conserved J-encoded phenylalanine. In an earlier analysis of approximately 500 of the donors, sequences lacking an unambiguous match to a single V gene segment were excluded. An earlier analysis of a few hundred of the donors called V segments functional above 56.7% productive rearrangements and segregating when the between-donor standard deviation exceeded 5%. A statistical classification framework was built to diagnose cytomegalovirus status from the catalog of TCR beta chain sequences. V and J gene assignment, in a later analysis, came from comparing TCR nucleotide sequences with IMGT/GENE-DB human TR gene sequences. Using the TCRdist pipeline, a later analysis assigned CDR3 sequences along with most-parsimonious VDJ recombination scenarios. In a later analysis, every TCR beta chain was defined by the combination of its CDR3 amino acid sequence and its V-gene family, and reads without a unique V-gene family were dropped. As a way to deal with suspected cross-contamination and a sequencing artifact, a later analysis dropped 450 to 600 nucleotide sequences that were highly shared and had low generation probability. In a later analysis, a clonal expansion index for each public chain was calculated from normalized within-repertoire ranks of inferred template counts. In a later analysis, generation probabilities were computed using a VDJ recombination model fitted to out-of-frame rearrangements, and the results were checked against IGoR. In a later analysis, hypergeometric tests were used to score TCR-TCR, TCR-HLA and TCR-CMV co-occurrence, with a repertoire-size bias correction applied to TCR pairs. False discovery rates were estimated in a later analysis by permuting HLA or CMV assignments 20 times. In a later analysis, co-occurring TCRs were grouped using DBSCAN, and TCRdist sequence similarity was added for clustering within HLA-allele-positive subsets. For co-occurrence clustering, repertoires with fewer than 30,000 or more than 120,000 public chains were excluded, along with five repertoires with anomalous nucleotide sharing. TCRdb's version of the immuneACCESS table is confined to in-frame rearrangements and falls short of the full clone set. An unresolved V gene accounts for under half of the shortfall where checked; the remainder is of unknown origin. Clone size and the V and J calls come from that table; the DNA yielded D and trimming. This sample comprises approximately 280,000 clones, 80% to 90% of them detected only once. Of the sample, 3% to 4% is held by the ten largest clones.

Remarks on this clone: Its cognate antigen has yet to be identified. No quality values exist for individual bases; no much larger clone is one base distant.

The receptor's source is a man aged 40-49 years in good health and CMV-seropositive. Material: PBMCs.

The CDR3 region has the sequence CASSTRDRGQETQYF. The DNA is TGTGCCAGCAGCACGCGGGACAGGGGGCAGGAGACCCAGTACTTC. In this chain, TRBV7-9 is recombined with TRBJ2-5; 12 bases in the junction line up with TRBD1. Here V drops 5 bases and J drops 5 bases, and the junction holds 6 bases not matched to any gene. Including cysteine and phenylalanine, the CDR3 has 15 amino acids. Only the CDR3 portion is preserved as DNA: 45 bases, with reading frame beginning at the first base. CDR1 SEHNR and CDR2 FQNEAQ are derived from the germline V gene (reference sequence).